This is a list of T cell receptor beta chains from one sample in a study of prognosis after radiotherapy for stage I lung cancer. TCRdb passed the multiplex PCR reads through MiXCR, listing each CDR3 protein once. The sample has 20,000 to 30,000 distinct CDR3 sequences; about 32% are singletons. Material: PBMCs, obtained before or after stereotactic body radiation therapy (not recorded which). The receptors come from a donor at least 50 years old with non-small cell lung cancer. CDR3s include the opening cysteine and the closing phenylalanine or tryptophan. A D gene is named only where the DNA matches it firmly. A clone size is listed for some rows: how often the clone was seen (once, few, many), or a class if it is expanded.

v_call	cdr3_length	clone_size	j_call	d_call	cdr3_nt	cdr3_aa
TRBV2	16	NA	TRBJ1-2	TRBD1	TGTGCCAGCAGTGGGGGGACAGGGAGGAGGCCCATTGGCTACACCTTC	CASSGGTGRRPIGYTF
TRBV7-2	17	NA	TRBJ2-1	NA	TGTGCCAGCAGCCCAGGGGGGGGGCTGGTCTCCTACAATGAGCAGTTCTTC	CASSPGGGLVSYNEQFF
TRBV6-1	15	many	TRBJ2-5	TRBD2	TGTGCCAGCAGCCCAGGACTAGCGGGAGGAGAGACCCAGTACTTC	CASSPGLAGGETQYF
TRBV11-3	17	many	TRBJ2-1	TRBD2	TGTGCCAGCAGCTTAAGGGGGCTAGCGGGAGAAAAAAATGAGCAGTTCTTC	CASSLRGLAGEKNEQFF
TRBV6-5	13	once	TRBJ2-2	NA	TGTGCCAGCAGTTATTGGGAAATCGGGGAGCTGTTTTTT	CASSYWEIGELFF
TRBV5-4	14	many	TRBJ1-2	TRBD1	TGTGCCAGCAGTCCACAGGGGGCTGGCTATGGCTACACCTTC	CASSPQGAGYGYTF
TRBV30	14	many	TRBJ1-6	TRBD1	TGTGCCTGGAGTGTACAGGGGACCAATTCACCCCTCCACTTT	CAWSVQGTNSPLHF
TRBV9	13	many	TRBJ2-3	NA	TGTGCCAGCAGCGTGAGTACCACAGATACGCAGTATTTT	CASSVSTTDTQYF
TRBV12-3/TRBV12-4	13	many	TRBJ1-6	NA	TGTGCCAGCAGTTTAACCCCCCCTTCACCCCTCCACTTT	CASSLTPPSPLHF
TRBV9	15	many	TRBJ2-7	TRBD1	TGTGCCAGCAGCGTAGGGACAGGGGACGCCTACGAGCAGTACTTC	CASSVGTGDAYEQYF
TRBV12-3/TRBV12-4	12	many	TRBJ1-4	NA	TGTGCCAGCAGGGGAGAAAATGAAAAACTGTTTTTT	CASRGENEKLFF
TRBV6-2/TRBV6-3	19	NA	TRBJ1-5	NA	TGTGCCAGCAGTGCTTACCCCACGGGGGGGACGCAAAGGGTTCAGCCCCAGCATTTT	CASSAYPTGGTQRVQPQHF
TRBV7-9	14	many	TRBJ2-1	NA	TGTGCCAGCAGCTTAGGAGCAGGCAGGGGTGAGCAGTTCTTC	CASSLGAGRGEQFF
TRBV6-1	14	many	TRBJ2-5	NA	TGTGCCAGCAGTGACCTAAGGGGCCGGGGGACCCAGTACTTC	CASSDLRGRGTQYF
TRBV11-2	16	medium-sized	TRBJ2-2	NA	TGTGCCAGCAGCTTACAACAGGGCTCGAACACCGGGGAGCTGTTTTTT	CASSLQQGSNTGELFF
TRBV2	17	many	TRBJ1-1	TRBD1	TGTGCCAGCAACCCTTCGGGACAGGGGATTCTGAACACTGAAGCTTTCTTT	CASNPSGQGILNTEAFF
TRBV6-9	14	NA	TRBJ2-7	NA	TGTGCCAGCAGTTTCGGACAGAGTCCCTACGAGCAGTACTTC	CASSFGQSPYEQYF
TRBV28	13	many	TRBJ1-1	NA	TGTGCCAGCAGCCAATTTCCAAAAACTGAAGCTTTCTTT	CASSQFPKTEAFF
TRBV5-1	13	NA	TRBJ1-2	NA	TGCGCCAGCAGCTCGGACAGCCAATATGGCTACACATTC	CASSSDSQYGYTF
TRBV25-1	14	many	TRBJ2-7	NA	TGTGCCAGCAGTGAGGCAGGGGAATTCTACGAGCAGTACTTC	CASSEAGEFYEQYF
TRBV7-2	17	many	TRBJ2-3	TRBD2	TGTGCCAGCAGCTTACTAGCGGGGGGGTCTAGCACAGATACGCAGTATTTT	CASSLLAGGSSTDTQYF
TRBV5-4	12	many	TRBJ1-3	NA	TGTGCCAGCGGCCTCTCTGGAAACACCATATATTTT	CASGLSGNTIYF
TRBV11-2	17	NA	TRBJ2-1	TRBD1	TGTGCCAGCAGCCTCCACCCATGGACAGGGACTTTCAATGAGCAGTTCTTC	CASSLHPWTGTFNEQFF
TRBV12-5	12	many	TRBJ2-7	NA	TGTGCTAGTGGAGGGACCAGCTACGAGCAGTACTTC	CASGGTSYEQYF
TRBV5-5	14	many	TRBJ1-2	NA	TGTGCCAGCAGCTTGGATGTCGGGAACTATGGCTACACCTTC	CASSLDVGNYGYTF
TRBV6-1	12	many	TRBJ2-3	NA	TGTGCCAGCAACATGGGACCAGATACGCAGTATTTT	CASNMGPDTQYF
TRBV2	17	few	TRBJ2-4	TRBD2	TGTGCCAGCAGAGAGCTATCACTAGCGGGAGCCAAAAACATTCAGTACTTC	CASRELSLAGAKNIQYF
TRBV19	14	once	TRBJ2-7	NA	TGTGCCAGTAGTAGGTCAGGGATCGGCTACGAGCAGTACTTC	CASSRSGIGYEQYF
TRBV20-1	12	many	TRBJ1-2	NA	TGCAGTGCTAGAAACACAGACTATGGCTACACCTTC	CSARNTDYGYTF
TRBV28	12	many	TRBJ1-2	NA	TGTGCCAGCAGTTTAGGTTTTTATGGCTACACCTTC	CASSLGFYGYTF
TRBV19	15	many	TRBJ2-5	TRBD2	TGTGCCAGTAGTATGTCACTAGCGGGCAAAGAGACCCAGTACTTC	CASSMSLAGKETQYF